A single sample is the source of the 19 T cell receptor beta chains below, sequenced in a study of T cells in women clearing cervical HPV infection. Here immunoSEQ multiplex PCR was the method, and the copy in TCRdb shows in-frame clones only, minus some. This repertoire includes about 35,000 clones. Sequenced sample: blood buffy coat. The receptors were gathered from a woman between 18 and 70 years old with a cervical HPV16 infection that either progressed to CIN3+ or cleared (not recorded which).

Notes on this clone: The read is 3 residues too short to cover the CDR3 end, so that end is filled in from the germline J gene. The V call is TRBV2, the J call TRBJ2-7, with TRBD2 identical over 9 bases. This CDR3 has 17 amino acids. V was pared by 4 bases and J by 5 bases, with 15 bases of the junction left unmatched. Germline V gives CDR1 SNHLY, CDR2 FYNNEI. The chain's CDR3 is CASSVSPSGNGGDEQYF. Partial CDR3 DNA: TGTGCCAGCAGTGTCTCGCCTAGCGGGAACGGTGGGGACGAG.

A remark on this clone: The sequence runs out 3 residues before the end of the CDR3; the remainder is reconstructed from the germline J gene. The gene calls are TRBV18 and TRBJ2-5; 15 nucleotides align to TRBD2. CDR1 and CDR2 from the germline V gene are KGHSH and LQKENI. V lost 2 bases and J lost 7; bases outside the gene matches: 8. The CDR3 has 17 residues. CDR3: CASSPAGLAGGTGTQYF. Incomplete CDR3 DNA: TGTGCCAGCTCACCAGCGGGACTAGCGGGAGGTACCGGGACC.

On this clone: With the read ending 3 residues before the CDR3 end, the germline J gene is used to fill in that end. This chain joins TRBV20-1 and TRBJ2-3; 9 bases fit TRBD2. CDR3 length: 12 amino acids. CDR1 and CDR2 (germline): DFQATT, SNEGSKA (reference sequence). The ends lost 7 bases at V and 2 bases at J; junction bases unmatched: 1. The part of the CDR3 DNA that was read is TGCAGTGAGCGGGGGGTCACAGATACG. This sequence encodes CSERGVTDT. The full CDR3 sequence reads CSERGVTDTQYF.

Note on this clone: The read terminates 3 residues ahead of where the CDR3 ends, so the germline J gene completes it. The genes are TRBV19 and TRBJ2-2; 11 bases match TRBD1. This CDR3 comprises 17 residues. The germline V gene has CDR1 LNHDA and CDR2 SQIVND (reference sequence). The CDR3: CASSPIPLDRGLEKLFF. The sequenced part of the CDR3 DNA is TGTGCCAGTAGTCCGATTCCCTTGGACAGGGGGCTTGAAAAG.

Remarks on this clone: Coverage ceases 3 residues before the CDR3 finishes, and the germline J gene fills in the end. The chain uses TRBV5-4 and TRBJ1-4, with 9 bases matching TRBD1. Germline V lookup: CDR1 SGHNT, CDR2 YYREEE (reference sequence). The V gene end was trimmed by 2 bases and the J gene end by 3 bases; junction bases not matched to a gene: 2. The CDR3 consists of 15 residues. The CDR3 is CASSLQGAPNEKLFF. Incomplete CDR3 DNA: TGTGCCAGCAGCTTACAGGGGGCGCCTAATGAAAAA. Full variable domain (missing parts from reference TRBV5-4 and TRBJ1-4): ETGVTQSPTHLIKTRGQQVTLRCSSQSGHNTVSWYQQALGQGPQFIFQYYREEENGRGNFPPRFSGLQFPNYSSELNVNALELDDSALYLCASSLQGAPNEKLFFGSGTQLSVL.

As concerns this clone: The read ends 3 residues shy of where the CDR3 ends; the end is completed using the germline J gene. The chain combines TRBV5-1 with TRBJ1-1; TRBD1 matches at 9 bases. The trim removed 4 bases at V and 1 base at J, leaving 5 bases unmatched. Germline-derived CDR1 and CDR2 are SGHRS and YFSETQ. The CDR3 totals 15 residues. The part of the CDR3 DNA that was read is TGCGCCAGCAGCCCCAGGACAGGGGCGAACACTGAA. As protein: CASSPRTGANTE. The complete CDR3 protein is CASSPRTGANTEAFF.

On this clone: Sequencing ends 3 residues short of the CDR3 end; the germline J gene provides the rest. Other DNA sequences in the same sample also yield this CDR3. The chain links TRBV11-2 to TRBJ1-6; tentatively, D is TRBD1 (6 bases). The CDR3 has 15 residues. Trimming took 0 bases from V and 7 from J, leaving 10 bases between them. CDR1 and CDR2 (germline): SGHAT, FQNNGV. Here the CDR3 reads CASSLETGGNSPLHF. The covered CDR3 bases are TGTGCCAGCAGCTTAGAGACAGGTGGGAATTCACCC. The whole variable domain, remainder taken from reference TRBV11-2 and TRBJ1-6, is EAGVAQSPRYKIIEKRQSVAFWCNPISGHATLYWYQQILGQGPKLLIQFQNNGVVDDSQLPKDRFSAERLKGVDSTLKIQPAKLEDSAVYLCASSLETGGNSPLHFGNGTRLTVT.

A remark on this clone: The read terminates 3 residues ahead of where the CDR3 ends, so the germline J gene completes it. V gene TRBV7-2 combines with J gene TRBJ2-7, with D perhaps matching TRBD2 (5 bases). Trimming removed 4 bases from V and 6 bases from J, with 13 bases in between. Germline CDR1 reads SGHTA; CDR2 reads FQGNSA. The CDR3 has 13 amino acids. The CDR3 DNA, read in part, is TGTGCCAGCAGCTCAACTAGAACAAGCGAG. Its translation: CASSSTRTSE. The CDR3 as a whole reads CASSSTRTSEQYF.

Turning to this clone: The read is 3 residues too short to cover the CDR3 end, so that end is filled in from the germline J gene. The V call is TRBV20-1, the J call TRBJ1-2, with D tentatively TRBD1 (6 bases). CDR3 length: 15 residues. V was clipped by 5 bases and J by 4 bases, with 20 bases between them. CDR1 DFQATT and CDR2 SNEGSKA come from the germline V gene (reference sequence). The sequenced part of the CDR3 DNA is TGCAGTGCTGCGGACCCGACAGGAGGCGTCTATGGC. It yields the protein CSAADPTGGVYG. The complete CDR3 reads CSAADPTGGVYGYTF.

The CDR3 is CASTPGSGLNSPLHF. The covered CDR3 bases are TGTGCCTCTACGCCGGGGTCGGGATTGAATTCACCC. The chain uses TRBV30 and TRBJ1-6; D not certain. The sequence runs out 3 residues before the end of the CDR3; the remainder is reconstructed from the germline J gene. The CDR3 extends over 15 amino acids. Trimming took off 7 bases at V and 7 bases at J, with 20 bases between the two ends. CDR1 is GTSNPN, CDR2 SVGIG, per germline (reference sequence).

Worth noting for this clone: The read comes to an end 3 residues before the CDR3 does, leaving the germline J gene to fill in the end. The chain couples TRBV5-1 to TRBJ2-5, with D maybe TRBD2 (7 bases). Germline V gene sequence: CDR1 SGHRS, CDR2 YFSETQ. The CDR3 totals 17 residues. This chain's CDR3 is CASSLANDGGPTDTQYF. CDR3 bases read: TGCGCCAGCAGCTTGGCCAATGACGGGGGGCCCACAGATACC. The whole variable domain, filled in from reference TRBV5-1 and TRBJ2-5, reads KAGVTQTPRYLIKTRGQQVTLSCSPISGHRSVSWYQQTPGQGLQFLFEYFSETQRNKGNFPGRFSGRQFSNSRSEMNVSTLELGDSALYLCASSLANDGGPTDTQYFGPGTRLLVL.

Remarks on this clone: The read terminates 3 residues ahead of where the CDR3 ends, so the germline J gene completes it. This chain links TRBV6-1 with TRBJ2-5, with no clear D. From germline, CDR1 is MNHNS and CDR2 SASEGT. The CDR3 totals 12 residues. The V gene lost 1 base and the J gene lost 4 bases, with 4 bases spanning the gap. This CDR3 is CASSEVRETQYF. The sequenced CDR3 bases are TGTGCCAGCAGTGAAGTCAGAGAGACC.

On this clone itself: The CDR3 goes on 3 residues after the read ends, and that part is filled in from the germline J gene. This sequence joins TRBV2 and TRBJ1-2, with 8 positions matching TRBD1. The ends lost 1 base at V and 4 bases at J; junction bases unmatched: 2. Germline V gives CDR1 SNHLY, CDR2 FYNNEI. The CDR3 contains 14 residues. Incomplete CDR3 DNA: TGTGCCAGCAGTGAAGATGGACAGGGCTATGGC. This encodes CASSEDGQGYG. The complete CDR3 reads CASSEDGQGYGYTF.

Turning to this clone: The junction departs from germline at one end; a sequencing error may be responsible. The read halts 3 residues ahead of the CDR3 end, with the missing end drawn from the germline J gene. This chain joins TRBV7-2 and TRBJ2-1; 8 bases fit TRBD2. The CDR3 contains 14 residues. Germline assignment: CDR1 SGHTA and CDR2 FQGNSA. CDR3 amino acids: CDSSRTSWGNEQFF. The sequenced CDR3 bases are TGTGACAGCAGCCGGACTAGCTGGGGCAATGAG.

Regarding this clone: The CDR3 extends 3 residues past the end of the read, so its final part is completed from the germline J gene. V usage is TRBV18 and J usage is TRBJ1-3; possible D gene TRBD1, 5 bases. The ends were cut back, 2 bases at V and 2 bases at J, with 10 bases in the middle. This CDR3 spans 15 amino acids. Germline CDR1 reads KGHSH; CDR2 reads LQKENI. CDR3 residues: CASSPRGMPGNTIYF. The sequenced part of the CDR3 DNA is TGTGCCAGCTCACCAAGGGGCATGCCTGGAAACACC.

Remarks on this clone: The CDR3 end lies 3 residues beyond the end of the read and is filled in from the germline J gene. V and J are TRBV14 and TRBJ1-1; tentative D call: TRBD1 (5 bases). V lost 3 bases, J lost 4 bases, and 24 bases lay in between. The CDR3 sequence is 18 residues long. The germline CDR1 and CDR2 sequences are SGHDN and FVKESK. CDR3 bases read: TGTGCCAGCAGCCATAGGGGCGCCGGGCTGATTGGTGGCACTGAA. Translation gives CASSHRGAGLIGGTE. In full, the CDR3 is CASSHRGAGLIGGTEAFF.

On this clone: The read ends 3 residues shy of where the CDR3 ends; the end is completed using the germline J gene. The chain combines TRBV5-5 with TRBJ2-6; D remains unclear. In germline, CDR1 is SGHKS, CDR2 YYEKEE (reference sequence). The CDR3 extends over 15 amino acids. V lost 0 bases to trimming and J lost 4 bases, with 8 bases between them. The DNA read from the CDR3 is TGTGCCAGCAGCTTGGAAACTTCCGGGGCCAACGTC. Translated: CASSLETSGANV. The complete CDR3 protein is CASSLETSGANVLTF.

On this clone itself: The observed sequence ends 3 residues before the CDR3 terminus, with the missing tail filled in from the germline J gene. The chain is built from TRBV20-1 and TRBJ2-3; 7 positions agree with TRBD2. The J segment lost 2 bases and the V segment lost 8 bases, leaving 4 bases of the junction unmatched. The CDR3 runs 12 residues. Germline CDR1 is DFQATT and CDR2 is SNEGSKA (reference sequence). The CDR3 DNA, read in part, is TGCAGTCCACTAGCGCCCACAGATACG. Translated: CSPLAPTDT. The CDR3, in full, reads CSPLAPTDTQYF.

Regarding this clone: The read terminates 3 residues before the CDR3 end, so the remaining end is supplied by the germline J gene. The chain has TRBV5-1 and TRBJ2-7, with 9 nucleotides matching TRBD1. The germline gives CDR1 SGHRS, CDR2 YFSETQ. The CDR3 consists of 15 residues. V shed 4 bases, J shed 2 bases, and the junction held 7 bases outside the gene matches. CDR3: CASSRTGTGTYEQYF. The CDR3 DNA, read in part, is TGCGCCAGCAGCCGAACCGGGACAGGGACCTACGAG. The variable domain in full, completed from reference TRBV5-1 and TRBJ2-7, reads KAGVTQTPRYLIKTRGQQVTLSCSPISGHRSVSWYQQTPGQGLQFLFEYFSETQRNKGNFPGRFSGRQFSNSRSEMNVSTLELGDSALYLCASSRTGTGTYEQYFGPGTRLTVT.